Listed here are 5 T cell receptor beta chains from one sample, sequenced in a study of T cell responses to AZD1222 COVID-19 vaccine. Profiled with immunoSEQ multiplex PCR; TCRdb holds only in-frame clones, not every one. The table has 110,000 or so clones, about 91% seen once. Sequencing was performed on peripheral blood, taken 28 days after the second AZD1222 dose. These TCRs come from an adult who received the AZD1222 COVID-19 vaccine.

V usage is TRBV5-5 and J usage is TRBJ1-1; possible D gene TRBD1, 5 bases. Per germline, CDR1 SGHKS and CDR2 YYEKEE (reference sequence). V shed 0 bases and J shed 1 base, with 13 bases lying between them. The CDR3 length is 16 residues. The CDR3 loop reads CASSLAVGVRNTEAFF. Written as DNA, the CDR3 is TGTGCCAGCAGCTTGGCCGTGGGGGTAAGGAACACTGAAGCTTTCTTT.

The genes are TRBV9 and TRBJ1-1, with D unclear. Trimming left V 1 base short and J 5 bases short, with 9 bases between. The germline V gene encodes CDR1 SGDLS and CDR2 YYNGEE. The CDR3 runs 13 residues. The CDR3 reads CASSVSTMTEAFF. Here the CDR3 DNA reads TGTGCCAGCAGCGTAAGCACAATGACTGAAGCTTTCTTT.

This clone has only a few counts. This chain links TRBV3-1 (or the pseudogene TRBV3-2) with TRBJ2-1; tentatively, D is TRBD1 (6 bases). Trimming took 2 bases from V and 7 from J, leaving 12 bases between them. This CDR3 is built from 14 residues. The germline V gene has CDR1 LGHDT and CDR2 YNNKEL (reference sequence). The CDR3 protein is CASSQPPQGNEQFF. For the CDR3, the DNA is TGTGCCAGCAGCCAACCCCCCCAGGGGAATGAGCAGTTCTTC.

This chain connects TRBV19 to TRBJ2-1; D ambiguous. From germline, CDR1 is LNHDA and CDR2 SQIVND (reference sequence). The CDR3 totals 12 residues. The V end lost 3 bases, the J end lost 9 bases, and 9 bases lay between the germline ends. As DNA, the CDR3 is TGTGCCAGTAGTATCCTAAAAGGTGAGCAGTTCTTC. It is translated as CASSILKGEQFF.

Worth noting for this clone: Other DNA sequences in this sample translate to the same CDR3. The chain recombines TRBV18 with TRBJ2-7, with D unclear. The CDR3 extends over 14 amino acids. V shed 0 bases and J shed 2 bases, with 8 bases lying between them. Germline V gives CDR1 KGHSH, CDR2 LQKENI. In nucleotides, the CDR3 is TGTGCCAGCTCACCACCAGGGCTCACCTACGAGCAGTACTTC. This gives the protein CASSPPGLTYEQYF.